The clone carrying this TCR beta chain was seen ten or more times. This CDR3 region has 14 residues. Per germline, CDR1 LGHNA and CDR2 YSLEER. Trimming shortened V by 4 bases and J by 2 bases, and 6 bases separated the two germline ends. TCRdb called the RT-PCR reads again in MiXCR, with one record for every CDR3 protein. The repertoire holds more than 550,000 distinct CDR3 sequences, with approximately 15% as singletons. Sequenced input: memory CD4+ T cells from blood. V usage is TRBV4-3 and J usage is TRBJ2-6; maybe TRBD2 (6 bases). The receptor was derived from a female donor in good health, serving as a healthy control. The CDR3 sequence: CASSRTTGANVLTF. CDR3 sequence (DNA): TGCGCCAGCAGCCGGACTACTGGGGCCAACGTCCTGACTTTC.